This T cell receptor (beta chain) is drawn from a study of OX40 agonist ivuxolimab in advanced cancers. Study at large: Patients were dosed with the agonistic anti-OX40 (CD134) antibody ivuxolimab. Hepatocellular carcinoma, melanoma, renal cell or head and neck cancer occurred in dose-escalation patients.

V was shortened by 3 bases and J by 5 bases, with 13 bases between the two germline ends. This CDR3 has 14 residues. Germline CDR1 LNHDA, CDR2 SQIVND (reference sequence). This clone has a single count. Method: immunoSEQ multiplex PCR; TCRdb's copy keeps in-frame clones and lacks some. The sample yields tens of thousands of clones, around 77% seen once. The rearrangement uses TRBV19 and TRBJ1-1; TRBD1 might be the D (5 bases). The sequence was obtained from an adult with an advanced solid tumor such as melanoma, head and neck, liver or kidney cancer. This specimen consisted of CD4+ or CD8+ T cells sorted from blood, obtained in a trial of the OX40 agonist ivuxolimab. The CDR3 region has the DNA TGTGCCAGTAGTATGGGGGAAGGGTGGACTGAAGCTTTCTTT. This gives the protein CASSMGEGWTEAFF.